The T cell receptor beta chain under discussion was sequenced for a study of T cells after yellow fever vaccination. This clonotype was observed at least ten times. No antigen is known for it. Study results and caveats: Contaminants from the bulk population, in the form of abundant clonotypes, could be found in FACS-sorted repertoires.

The J segment lost 4 bases and the V segment lost 5 bases, leaving 9 bases of the junction unmatched. This CDR3 contains 17 residues. TCRdb ran MiXCR on the 5' RACE reads and lists one entry per CDR3 protein. The table shows approximately 250,000 distinct CDR3 sequences, with around 6.7% occurring only once. The source material was CD4+ T cells sorted from PBMCs, sampled on the day of the yellow fever booster vaccination. The TCR was taken from a young man who received the YFV17D yellow fever vaccine. The chain combines TRBV12-3 or TRBV12-4 with TRBJ2-6; 9 bases agree with TRBD1. CDR3 nucleotide sequence: TGTGCCAGCAGTCTGACTACAGGGGGCGTCGGGGCCAACGTCCTGACTTTC. Translating it yields CASSLTTGGVGANVLTF.